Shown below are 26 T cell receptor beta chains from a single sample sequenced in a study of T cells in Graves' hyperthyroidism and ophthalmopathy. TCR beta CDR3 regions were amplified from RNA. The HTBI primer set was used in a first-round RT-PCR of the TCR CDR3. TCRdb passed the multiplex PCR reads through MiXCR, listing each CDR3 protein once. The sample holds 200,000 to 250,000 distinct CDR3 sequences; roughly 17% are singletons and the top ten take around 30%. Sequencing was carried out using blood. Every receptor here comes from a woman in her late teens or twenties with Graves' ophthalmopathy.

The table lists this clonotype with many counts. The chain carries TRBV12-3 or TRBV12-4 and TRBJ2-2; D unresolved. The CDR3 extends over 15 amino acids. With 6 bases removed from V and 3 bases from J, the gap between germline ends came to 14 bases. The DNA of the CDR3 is TGTGCCAGCAGCTCTGCGGCATCCCACACCGGGGAGCTGTTTTTT. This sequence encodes CASSSAASHTGELFF.

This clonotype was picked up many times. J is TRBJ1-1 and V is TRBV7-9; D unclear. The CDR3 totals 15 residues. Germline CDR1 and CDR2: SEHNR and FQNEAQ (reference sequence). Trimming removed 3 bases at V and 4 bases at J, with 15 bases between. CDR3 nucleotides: TGTGCCAGCAGCTTTGTGGAGGCTTGGGGCACTGAAGCTTTCTTT. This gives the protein CASSFVEAWGTEAFF. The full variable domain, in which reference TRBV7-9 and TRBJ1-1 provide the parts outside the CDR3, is DTGVSQNPRHKITKRGQNVTFRCDPISEHNRLYWYRQTLGQGPEFLTYFQNEAQLEKSRLLSDRFSAERPKGSFSTLEIQRTEQGDSAMYLCASSFVEAWGTEAFFGQGTRLTVV.

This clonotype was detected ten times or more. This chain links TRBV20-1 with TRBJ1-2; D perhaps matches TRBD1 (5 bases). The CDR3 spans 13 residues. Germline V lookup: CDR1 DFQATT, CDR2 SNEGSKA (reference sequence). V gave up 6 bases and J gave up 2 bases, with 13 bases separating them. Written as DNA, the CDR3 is TGCAGTGCCCCGGCAGGGTTGAACTATGGCTACACCTTC. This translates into CSAPAGLNYGYTF.

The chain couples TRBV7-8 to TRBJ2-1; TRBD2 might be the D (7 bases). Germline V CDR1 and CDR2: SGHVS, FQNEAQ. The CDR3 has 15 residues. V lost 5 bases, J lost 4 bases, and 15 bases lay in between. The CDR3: CASSKGGGIYNEQFF. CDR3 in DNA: TGTGCCAGCAGCAAAGGGGGGGGGATTTACAATGAGCAGTTCTTC.

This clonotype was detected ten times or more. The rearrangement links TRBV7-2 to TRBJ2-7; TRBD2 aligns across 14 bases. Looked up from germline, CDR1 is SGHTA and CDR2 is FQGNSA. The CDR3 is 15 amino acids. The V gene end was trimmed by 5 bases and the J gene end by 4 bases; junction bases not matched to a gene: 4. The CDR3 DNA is TGTGCCAGCAGCATGGGACTAGCGGGGGTTTACGAGCAGTACTTC. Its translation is CASSMGLAGVYEQYF.

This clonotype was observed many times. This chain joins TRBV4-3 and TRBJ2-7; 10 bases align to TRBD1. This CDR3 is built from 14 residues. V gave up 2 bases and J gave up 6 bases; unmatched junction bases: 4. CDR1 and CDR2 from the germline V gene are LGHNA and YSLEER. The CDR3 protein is CASSQTGTGAEQYF. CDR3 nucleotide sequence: TGCGCCAGCAGCCAAACCGGGACAGGGGCCGAGCAGTACTTC.

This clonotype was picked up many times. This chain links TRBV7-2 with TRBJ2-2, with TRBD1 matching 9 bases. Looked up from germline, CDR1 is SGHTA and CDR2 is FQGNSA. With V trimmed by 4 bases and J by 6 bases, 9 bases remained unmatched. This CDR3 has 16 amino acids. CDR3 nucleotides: TGTGCCAGCAGCTCCACAGGGGGCCTAAGTTCCGGGGAGCTGTTTTTT. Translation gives CASSSTGGLSSGELFF.

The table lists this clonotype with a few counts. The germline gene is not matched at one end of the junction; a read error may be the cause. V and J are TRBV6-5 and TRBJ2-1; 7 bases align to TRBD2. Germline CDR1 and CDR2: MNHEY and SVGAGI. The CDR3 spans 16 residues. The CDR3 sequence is CGSSYAREVPYNEQFF. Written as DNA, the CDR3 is TGTGGCAGCAGTTACGCCCGGGAGGTGCCGTACAATGAGCAGTTCTTC.

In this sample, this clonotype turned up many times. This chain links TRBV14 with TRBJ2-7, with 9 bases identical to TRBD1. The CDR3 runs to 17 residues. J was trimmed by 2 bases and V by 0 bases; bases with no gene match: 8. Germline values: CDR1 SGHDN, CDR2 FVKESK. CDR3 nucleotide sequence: TGTGCCAGCAGCCAAGATCACCGGGACAGGGCCACCTACGAGCAGTACTTC. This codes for CASSQDHRDRATYEQYF.

DNA of the CDR3: TGTGCCAGCAGTGAGCAGGGGGGGACCGGGGAGCTGTTTTTT. It translates to CASSEQGGTGELFF. This rearrangement joins TRBV2 to TRBJ2-2, with D possibly being TRBD1 or TRBD2 (7 bases each). The V gene's germline CDR1 is SNHLY and CDR2 FYNNEI. The CDR3 totals 14 residues. Trimming stripped 3 bases from V and 5 bases from J, with 10 bases between.

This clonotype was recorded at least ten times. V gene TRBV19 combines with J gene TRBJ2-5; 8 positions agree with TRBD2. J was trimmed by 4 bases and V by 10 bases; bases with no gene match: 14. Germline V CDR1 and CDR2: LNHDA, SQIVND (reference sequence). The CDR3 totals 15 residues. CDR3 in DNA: TGTGCCACCAAAGCGGGAGCGGAGAGGACAGAGACCCAGTACTTC. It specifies CATKAGAERTETQYF.

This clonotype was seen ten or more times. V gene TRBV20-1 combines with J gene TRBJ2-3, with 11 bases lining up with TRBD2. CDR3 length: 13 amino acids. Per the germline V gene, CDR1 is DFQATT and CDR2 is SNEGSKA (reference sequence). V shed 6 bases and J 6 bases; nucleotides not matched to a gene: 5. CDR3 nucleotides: TGCAGTGCCCAGGCTAGCGGGAGGGATACGCAGTATTTT. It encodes CSAQASGRDTQYF.

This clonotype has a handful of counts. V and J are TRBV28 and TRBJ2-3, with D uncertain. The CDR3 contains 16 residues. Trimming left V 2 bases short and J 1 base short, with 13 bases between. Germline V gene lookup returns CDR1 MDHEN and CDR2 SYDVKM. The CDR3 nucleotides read TGTGCCAGCAGTTTACCCCCCCGTCGGGGCACAGATACGCAGTATTTT. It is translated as CASSLPPRRGTDTQYF.

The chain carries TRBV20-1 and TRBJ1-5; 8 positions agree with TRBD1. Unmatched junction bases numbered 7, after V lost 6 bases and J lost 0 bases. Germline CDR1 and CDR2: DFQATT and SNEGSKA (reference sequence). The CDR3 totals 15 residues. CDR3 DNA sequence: TGCAGTGCGCGACAGGGGCAGCTTAGCAATCAGCCCCAGCATTTT. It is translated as CSARQGQLSNQPQHF.

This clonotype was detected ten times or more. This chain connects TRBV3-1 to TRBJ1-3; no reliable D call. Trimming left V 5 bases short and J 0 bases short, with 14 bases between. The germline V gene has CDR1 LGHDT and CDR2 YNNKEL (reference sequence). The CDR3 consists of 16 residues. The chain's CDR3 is CASSGWGSSSGNTIYF. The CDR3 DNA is TGTGCCAGCAGCGGCTGGGGTTCGTCCTCTGGAAACACCATATATTTT.

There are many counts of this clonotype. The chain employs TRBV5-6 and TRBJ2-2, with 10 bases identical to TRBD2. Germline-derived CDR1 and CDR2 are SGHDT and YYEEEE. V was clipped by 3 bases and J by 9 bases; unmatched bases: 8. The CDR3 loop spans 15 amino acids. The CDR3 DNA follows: TGTGCCAGCAGCTCATTTACTAGCGGGGCTAGGGAGCTGTTTTTT. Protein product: CASSSFTSGARELFF.

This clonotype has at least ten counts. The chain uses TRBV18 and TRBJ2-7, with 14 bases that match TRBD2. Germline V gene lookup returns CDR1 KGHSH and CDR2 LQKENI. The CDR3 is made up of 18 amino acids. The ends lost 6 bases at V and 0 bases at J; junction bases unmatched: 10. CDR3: CASSPRGTSGSLSYEQYF. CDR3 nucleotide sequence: TGTGCCAGCTCGCCCCGCGGGACTAGCGGGAGTCTCTCCTACGAGCAGTACTTC.

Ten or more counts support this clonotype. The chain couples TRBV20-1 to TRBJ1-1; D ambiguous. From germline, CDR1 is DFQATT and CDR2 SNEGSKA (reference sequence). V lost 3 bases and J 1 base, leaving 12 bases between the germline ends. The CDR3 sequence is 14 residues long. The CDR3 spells CSARGRPPNTEAFF. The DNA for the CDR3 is TGCAGTGCTAGGGGGAGGCCGCCGAACACTGAAGCTTTCTTT.

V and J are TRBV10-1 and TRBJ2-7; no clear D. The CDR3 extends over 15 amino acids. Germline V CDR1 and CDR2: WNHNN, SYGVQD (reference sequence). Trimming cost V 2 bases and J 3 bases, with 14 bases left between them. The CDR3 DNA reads TGCGCCAGCAGTGAGCTGCCGGGCCCCGGCTACGAGCAGTACTTC. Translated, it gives CASSELPGPGYEQYF.

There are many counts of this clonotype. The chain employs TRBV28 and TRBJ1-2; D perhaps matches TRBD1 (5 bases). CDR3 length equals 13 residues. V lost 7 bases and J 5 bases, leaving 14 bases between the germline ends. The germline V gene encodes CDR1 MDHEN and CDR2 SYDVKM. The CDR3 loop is CASTRRGDYGYTF. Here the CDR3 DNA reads TGTGCCAGCACCCGGCGGGGGGATTATGGCTACACCTTC.

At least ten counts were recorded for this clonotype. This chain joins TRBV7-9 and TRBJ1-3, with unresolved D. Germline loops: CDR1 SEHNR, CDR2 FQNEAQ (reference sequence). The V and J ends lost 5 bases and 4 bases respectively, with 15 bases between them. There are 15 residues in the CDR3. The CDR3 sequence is CASSLPQGGGNTIYF. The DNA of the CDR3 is TGTGCCAGCAGCCTTCCACAAGGCGGAGGAAACACCATATATTTT.

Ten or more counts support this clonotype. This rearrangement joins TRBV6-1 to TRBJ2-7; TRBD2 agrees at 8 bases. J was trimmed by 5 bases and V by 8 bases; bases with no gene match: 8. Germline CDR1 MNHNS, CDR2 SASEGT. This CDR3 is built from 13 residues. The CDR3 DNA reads TGTGCCAGCGGGAAGCGGGAGACGGACGAGCAGTACTTC. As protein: CASGKRETDEQYF.

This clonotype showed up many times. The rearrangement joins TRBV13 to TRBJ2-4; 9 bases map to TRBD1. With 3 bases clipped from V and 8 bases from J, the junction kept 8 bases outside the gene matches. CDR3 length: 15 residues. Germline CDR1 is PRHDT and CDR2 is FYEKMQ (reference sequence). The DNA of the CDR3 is TGTGCCAGCAGCTTGGGACAGGGAAGAGGAGACATTCAGTACTTC. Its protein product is CASSLGQGRGDIQYF.

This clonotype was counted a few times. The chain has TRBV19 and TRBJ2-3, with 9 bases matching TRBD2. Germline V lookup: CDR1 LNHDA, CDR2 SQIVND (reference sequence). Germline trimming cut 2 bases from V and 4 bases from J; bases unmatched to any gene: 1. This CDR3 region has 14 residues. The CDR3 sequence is CASSIIAGADTQYF. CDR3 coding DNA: TGTGCCAGTAGTATAATAGCGGGAGCAGATACGCAGTATTTT. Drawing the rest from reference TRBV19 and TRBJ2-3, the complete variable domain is DGGITQSPKYLFRKEGQNVTLSCEQNLNHDAMYWYRQDPGQGLRLIYYSQIVNDFQKGDIAEGYSVSREKKESFPLTVTSAQKNPTAFYLCASSIIAGADTQYFGPGTRLTVL.

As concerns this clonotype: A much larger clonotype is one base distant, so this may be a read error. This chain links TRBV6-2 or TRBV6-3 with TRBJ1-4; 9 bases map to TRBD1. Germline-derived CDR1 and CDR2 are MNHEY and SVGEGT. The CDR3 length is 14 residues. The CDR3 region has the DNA TGTGCCAGCAGTAGGGACAGGGAGGGAGAAAAAATGTTTTTT. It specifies CASSRDREGEKMFF.

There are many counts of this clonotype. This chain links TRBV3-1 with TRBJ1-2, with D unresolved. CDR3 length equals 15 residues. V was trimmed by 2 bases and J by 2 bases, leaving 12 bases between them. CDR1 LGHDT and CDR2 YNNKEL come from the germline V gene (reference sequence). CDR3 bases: TGTGCCAGCAGCCAATCGAGGGAAGGAAACTATGGCTACACCTTC. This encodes CASSQSREGNYGYTF.